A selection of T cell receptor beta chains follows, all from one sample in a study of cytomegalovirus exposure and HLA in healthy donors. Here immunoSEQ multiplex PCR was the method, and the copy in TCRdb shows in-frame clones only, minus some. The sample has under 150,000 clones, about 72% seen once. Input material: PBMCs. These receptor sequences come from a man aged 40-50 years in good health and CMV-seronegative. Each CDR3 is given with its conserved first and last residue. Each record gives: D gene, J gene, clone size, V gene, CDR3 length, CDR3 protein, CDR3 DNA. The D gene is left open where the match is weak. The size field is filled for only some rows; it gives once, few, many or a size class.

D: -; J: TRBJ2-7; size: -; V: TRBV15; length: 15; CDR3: CATSRDSGISYEQYF; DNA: TGTGCCACCAGCAGAGATTCGGGAATCTCCTACGAGCAGTACTTC
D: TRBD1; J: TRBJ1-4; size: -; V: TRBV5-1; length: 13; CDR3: CASSTRQGEKLFF; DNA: TGCGCCAGCAGCACTCGACAGGGGGAAAAACTGTTTTTT
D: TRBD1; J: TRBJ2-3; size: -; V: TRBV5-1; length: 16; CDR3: CASRSRAGGRTDTQYF; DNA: TGCGCCAGCAGAAGTCGGGCAGGGGGTAGGACAGATACGCAGTATTTT
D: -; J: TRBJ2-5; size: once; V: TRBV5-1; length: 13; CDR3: CASGTEQGWTQYF; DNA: TGCGCCAGCGGGACCGAACAGGGTTGGACCCAGTACTTC
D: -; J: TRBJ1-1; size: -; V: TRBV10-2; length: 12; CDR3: CASAAANTEAFF; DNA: TGCGCCAGCGCGGCAGCGAACACTGAAGCTTTCTTT
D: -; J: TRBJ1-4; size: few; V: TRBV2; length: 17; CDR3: CASSGAQGHATNEKLFF; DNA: TGTGCCAGCAGTGGAGCACAGGGCCATGCAACTAATGAAAAACTGTTTTTT
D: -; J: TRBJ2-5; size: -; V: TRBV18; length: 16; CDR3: CASSPTTGWGIQNQYF; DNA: TGTGCCAGCTCACCCACGACAGGATGGGGGATCCAAAACCAGTACTTC
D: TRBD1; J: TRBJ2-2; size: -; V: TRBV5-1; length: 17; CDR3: CASSPVHSGGARGELFF; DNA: TGCGCCAGCAGCCCGGTACACTCAGGGGGCGCGAGGGGGGAGCTGTTTTTT
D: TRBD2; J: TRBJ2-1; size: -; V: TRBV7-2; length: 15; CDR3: CASSRGLAGRNEQFF; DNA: TGTGCCAGCAGCCGGGGACTAGCGGGAAGGAATGAGCAGTTCTTC
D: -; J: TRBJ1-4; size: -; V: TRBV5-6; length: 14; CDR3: CASSLAGTRKKLFF; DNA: TGTGCCAGCAGCTTGGCGGGTACTAGGAAAAAACTGTTTTTT
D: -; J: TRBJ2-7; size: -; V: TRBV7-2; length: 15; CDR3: CASSLQLVGLYEQYF; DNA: TGTGCCAGCAGCTTACAACTAGTCGGGCTATACGAGCAGTACTTC
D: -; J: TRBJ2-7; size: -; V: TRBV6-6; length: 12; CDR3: CASSAPSYEQYF; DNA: TGTGCCAGCAGTGCCCCCAGCTACGAGCAGTACTTC
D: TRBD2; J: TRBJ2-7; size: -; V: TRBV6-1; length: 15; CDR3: CASLLYTSGINEQYF; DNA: TGTGCCAGCCTCCTTTATACTAGCGGGATCAACGAGCAGTACTTC
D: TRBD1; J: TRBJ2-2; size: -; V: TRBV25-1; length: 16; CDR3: CASSDPGQGRTGELFF; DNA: TGTGCCAGCAGTGACCCGGGACAGGGGCGAACCGGGGAGCTGTTTTTT
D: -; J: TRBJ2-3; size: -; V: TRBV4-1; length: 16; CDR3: CASSPFEGGLTDTQYF; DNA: TGCGCCAGCAGCCCCTTTGAGGGGGGGCTCACAGATACGCAGTATTTT
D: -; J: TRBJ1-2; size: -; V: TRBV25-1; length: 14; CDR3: CASTGGRSGYGYTF; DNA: TGTGCCAGCACGGGGGGTCGTTCGGGCTATGGCTACACCTTC
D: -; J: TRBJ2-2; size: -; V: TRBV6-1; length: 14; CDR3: CASSEYLRGGELFF; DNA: TGTGCCAGCAGTGAATACCTACGGGGAGGGGAGCTGTTTTTT
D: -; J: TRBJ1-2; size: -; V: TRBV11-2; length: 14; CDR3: CASDSTISNYGYTF; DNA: TGTGCCAGCGATAGTACCATTTCTAACTATGGCTACACCTTC
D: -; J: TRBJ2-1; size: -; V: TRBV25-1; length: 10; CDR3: CASSDTVWFF; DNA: TGTGCCAGCAGTGACACGGTTTGGTTCTTC
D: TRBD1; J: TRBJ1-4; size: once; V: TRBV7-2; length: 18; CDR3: CASSSTGTGIGTNEKLFF; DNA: TGTGCCAGCAGCTCGACCGGGACAGGGATCGGGACTAATGAAAAACTGTTTTTT
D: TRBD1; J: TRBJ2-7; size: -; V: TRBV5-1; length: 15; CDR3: CASSTAGQGFYEQYF; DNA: TGCGCCAGCAGCACCGCGGGACAGGGGTTCTACGAGCAGTACTTC
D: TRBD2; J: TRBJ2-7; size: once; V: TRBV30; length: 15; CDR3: CAWGLGLAGVYEQYF; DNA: TGTGCCTGGGGTCTGGGACTAGCGGGAGTCTACGAGCAGTACTTC
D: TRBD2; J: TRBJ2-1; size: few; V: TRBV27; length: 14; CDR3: CASSAILASDEQFF; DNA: TGTGCCAGCAGTGCTATACTAGCGTCCGATGAGCAGTTCTTC
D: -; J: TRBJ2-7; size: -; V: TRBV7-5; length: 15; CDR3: CVRSSAGRTSYEQYF; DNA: TGTGTCAGAAGCTCGGCGGGACGGACCTCCTACGAGCAGTACTTC
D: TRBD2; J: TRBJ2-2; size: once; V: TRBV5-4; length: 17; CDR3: CASSNKRTSGGTGELFF; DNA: TGTGCCAGCAGCAACAAAAGGACTAGCGGGGGTACCGGGGAGCTGTTTTTT
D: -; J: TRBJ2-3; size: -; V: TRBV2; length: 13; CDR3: CASIQGSTDTQYF; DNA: TGTGCCAGCATTCAGGGGTCCACAGATACGCAGTATTTT
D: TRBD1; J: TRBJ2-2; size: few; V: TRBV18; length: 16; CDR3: CASSPRTGVDTGELFF; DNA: TGTGCCAGCTCACCCCGGACAGGGGTGGACACCGGGGAGCTGTTTTTT
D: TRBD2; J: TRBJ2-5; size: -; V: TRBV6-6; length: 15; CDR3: CASSYGTSTKETQYF; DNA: TGTGCCAGCAGTTACGGGACTAGCACTAAAGAGACCCAGTACTTC
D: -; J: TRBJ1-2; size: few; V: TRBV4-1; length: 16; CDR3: CASSQDRRGADYGYTF; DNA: TGCGCCAGCAGCCAAGATAGACGGGGGGCTGACTATGGCTACACCTTC
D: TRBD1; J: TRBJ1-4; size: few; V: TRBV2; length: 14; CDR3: CASSGQGIGEKLFF; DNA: TGTGCCAGCAGTGGACAGGGCATTGGTGAAAAACTGTTTTTT
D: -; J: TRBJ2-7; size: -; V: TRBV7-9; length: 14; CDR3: CASSWAGVSYEQYF; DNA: TGTGCCAGCAGCTGGGCAGGGGTATCCTACGAGCAGTACTTC
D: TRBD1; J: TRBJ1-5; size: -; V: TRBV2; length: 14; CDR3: CATADRDSNQPQHF; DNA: TGTGCCACTGCGGACAGGGATAGCAATCAGCCCCAGCATTTT
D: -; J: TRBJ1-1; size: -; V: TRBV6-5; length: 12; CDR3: CASSRDKTEAFF; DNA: TGTGCCAGCAGTCGGGACAAAACTGAAGCTTTCTTT
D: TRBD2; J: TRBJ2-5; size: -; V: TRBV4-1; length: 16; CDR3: CASSTYSGNYQETQYF; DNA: TGCGCCAGCAGCACCTATAGCGGGAACTACCAAGAGACCCAGTACTTC
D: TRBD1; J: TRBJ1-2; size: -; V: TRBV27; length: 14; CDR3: CASSRGTGWHGYTF; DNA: TGTGCCAGCAGCAGAGGGACAGGGTGGCATGGCTACACCTTC
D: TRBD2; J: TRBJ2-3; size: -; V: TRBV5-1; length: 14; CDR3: CASSLPGGGDTQYF; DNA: TGCGCCAGCAGCCTACCCGGGGGGGGAGATACGCAGTATTTT
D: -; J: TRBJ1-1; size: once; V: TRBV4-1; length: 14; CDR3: CASSHLQVNTEAFF; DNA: TGCGCCAGCAGCCACCTACAGGTTAACACTGAAGCTTTCTTT
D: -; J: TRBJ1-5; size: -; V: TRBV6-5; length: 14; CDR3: CASRRQGSDQPQHF; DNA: TGTGCCAGCAGACGTCAGGGGAGCGATCAGCCCCAGCATTTT
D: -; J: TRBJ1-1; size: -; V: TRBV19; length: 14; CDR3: CASRAGQQNTEAFF; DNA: TGTGCCAGTAGGGCCGGACAGCAGAACACTGAAGCTTTCTTT
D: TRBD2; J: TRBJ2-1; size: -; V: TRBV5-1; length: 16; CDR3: CASSAQLAGGPYEQFF; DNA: TGCGCCAGCAGCGCACAACTAGCGGGGGGGCCGTATGAGCAGTTCTTC
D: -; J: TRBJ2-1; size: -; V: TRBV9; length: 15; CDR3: CASSPSGLGYNEQFF; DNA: TGTGCCAGCAGCCCTTCAGGACTCGGCTACAATGAGCAGTTCTTC
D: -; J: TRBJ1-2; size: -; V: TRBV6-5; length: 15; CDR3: CASSSPRLGGGGYTF; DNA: TGTGCCAGCAGTTCCCCCCGATTGGGGGGAGGGGGCTACACCTTC
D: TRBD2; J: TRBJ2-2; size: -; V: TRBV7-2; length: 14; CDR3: CASSRTSGEAELFF; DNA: TGTGCCAGCAGCCGGACTAGCGGGGAGGCTGAGCTGTTTTTT
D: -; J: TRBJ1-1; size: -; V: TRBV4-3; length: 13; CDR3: CASSQVGGTEAFF; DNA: TGCGCCAGCAGCCAAGTGGGGGGCACTGAAGCTTTCTTT
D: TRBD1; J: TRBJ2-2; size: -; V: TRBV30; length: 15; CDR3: CAWTGGQGNTGELFF; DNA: TGTGCCTGGACGGGGGGACAGGGGAACACCGGGGAGCTGTTTTTT
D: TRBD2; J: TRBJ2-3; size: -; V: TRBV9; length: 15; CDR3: CASSVTSGSPDTQYF; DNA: TGTGCCAGCAGCGTGACTAGCGGGAGTCCAGATACGCAGTATTTT
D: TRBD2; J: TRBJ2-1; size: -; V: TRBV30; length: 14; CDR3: CAWTPGLVGNEQFF; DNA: TGTGCCTGGACCCCGGGACTAGTAGGCAATGAGCAGTTCTTC
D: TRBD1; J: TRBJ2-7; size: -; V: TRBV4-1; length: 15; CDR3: CASSQVKGADYEQYF; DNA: TGCGCCAGCAGCCAAGTGAAGGGGGCGGACTACGAGCAGTACTTC
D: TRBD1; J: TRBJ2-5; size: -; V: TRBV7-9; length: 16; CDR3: CASSLARSTGEETQYF; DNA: TGTGCCAGCAGCTTAGCGAGGAGCACAGGGGAAGAGACCCAGTACTTC
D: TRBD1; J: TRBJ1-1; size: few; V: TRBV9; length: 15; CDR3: CASSVGGRGPTEAFF; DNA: TGTGCCAGCAGCGTAGGGGGTAGGGGGCCAACTGAAGCTTTCTTT
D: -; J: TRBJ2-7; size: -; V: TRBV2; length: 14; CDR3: CASSESVRVYEQYF; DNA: TGTGCCAGCAGTGAATCGGTACGCGTCTACGAGCAGTACTTC
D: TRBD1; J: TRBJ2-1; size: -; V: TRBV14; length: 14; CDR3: CASTDRDGYNEQFF; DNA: TGTGCCAGCACAGACAGGGATGGATACAATGAGCAGTTCTTC
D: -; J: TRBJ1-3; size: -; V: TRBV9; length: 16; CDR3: CASSVALPTSGNTIYF; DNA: TGTGCCAGCAGCGTAGCCCTCCCGACATCCGGAAACACCATATATTTT
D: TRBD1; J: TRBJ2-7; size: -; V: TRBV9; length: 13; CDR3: CASSVGPGQVQYF; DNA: TGTGCCAGCAGCGTGGGGCCGGGACAGGTTCAGTACTTC
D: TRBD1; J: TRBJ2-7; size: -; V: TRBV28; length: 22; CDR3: CASSLPGQGGGLAGLVPYEQYF; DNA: TGTGCCAGCAGTTTACCTGGACAGGGGGGTGGGCTAGCGGGTTTGGTTCCCTACGAGCAGTACTTC
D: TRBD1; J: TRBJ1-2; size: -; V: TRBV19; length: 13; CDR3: CASSTQTGSGYPF; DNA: TGTGCCAGTAGTACACAGACAGGGAGTGGCTACCCCTTC
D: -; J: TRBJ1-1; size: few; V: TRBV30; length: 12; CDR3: CAWSKGGSEAFF; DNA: TGTGCCTGGAGTAAAGGGGGAAGCGAAGCTTTCTTT
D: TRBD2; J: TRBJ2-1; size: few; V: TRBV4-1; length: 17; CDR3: CASSRLGTSGGADEQFF; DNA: TGCGCCAGCAGCCGATTGGGGACTAGCGGGGGGGCCGATGAGCAGTTCTTC
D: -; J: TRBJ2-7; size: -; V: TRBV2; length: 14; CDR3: CASSDDRSSYEQYF; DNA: TGTGCCAGCAGTGACGACAGGAGCTCCTACGAGCAGTACTTC
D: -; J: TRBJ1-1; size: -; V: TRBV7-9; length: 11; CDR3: CASSLELEAFF; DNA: TGTGCCAGCAGCTTAGAACTGGAAGCTTTCTTT